A single sample is the source of the 29 T cell receptor beta chains below, sequenced in a study of blood T cell repertoires in COVID-19. Here immunoSEQ multiplex PCR was the method, and the copy in TCRdb shows in-frame clones only, minus some. The data contain over 250,000 clones, more than 75% of them singletons. The sample consisted of PBMCs or T cells enriched from blood (not recorded which). The receptors originated from a woman in her twenties or thirties who had recovered from COVID-19.

This clone occurred a few times. V gene TRBV7-9 combines with J gene TRBJ2-7, with TRBD2 as a possible D gene (7 bases). Trimming pared 5 bases from V and 6 bases from J, leaving 17 bases between. The CDR3 is made up of 14 amino acids. Looked up from germline, CDR1 is SEHNR and CDR2 is FQNEAQ (reference sequence). CDR3 in DNA: TGTGCCAGCAGCCTCCTCACGGGGGGCGGCGAGCAGTACTTC. This sequence encodes CASSLLTGGGEQYF.

J is TRBJ1-5 and V is TRBV7-2, with D possibly matching TRBD1 (5 bases). The CDR3 consists of 16 residues. Trimming left V 5 bases short and J 7 bases short, with 21 bases between. CDR1 is SGHTA and CDR2 is FQGNSA in the germline V gene. CDR3 residues: CASSLERTAKGQPQHF. The CDR3 nucleotides read TGTGCCAGCAGCCTCGAAAGGACGGCAAAGGGGCAGCCCCAGCATTTT.

This sequence joins TRBV4-1 and TRBJ1-2; D perhaps matches TRBD1 (6 bases). Trimming cost V 0 bases and J 8 bases, with 10 bases left between them. Germline assignment: CDR1 MGHRA and CDR2 YSYEKL. The CDR3 runs to 13 residues. CDR3 sequence (DNA): TGCGCCAGCAGCCAAGACAGGGGCAGAGGCTACACCTTC. It codes for CASSQDRGRGYTF.

This clone appeared once. The chain employs TRBV7-8 and TRBJ1-1; D unresolved. V was shortened by 0 bases and J by 10 bases, with 12 bases between the two germline ends. Germline values: CDR1 SGHVS, CDR2 FQNEAQ. The CDR3 runs 13 residues. The CDR3 coding sequence is TGTGCCAGCAGCTTAGCGGAGGGTTCTGGAGCTTTCTTT. It is translated as CASSLAEGSGAFF.

The rearrangement links TRBV18 to TRBJ1-2; a possible D gene is TRBD1 (6 bases). Trimming stripped 5 bases from V and 5 bases from J, with 12 bases between. Germline CDR1 KGHSH, CDR2 LQKENI. The length of the CDR3 is 13 residues. CDR3 region: CASSAAGEYGYTF. CDR3 in DNA: TGTGCCAGCTCAGCCGCAGGGGAGTATGGCTACACCTTC.

This chain's CDR3 is CASSQDTVRSGNTIYF. CDR3 sequence (DNA): TGCGCCAGCAGCCAAGATACGGTCCGCTCTGGAAACACCATATATTTT. The chain employs TRBV4-1 and TRBJ1-3, with no clear D. CDR3 length: 16 amino acids. Trimming pared 0 bases from V and 0 bases from J, leaving 9 bases between. CDR1 and CDR2 from the germline V gene are MGHRA and YSYEKL.

This clone was seen only once. V and J are TRBV11-2 and TRBJ1-4; D perhaps matches TRBD1 (5 bases). Trimming took off 5 bases at V and 3 bases at J, with 16 bases between the two ends. The CDR3 extends over 16 amino acids. Germline lookup yields CDR1 SGHAT and CDR2 FQNNGV. CDR3 loop: CASSGGTGVANEKLFF. The CDR3 bases are TGTGCCAGCAGCGGGGGGACTGGTGTTGCTAATGAAAAACTGTTTTTT.

This clone was seen only once. The chain joins TRBV30 to TRBJ1-5; unclear D gene. Trimming left V 0 bases short and J 5 bases short, with 11 bases between. Per the germline V gene, CDR1 is GTSNPN and CDR2 is SVGIG (reference sequence). CDR3 size: 14 residues. The CDR3 nucleotides are TGTGCCTGGAGTGTAAGTGAGGCGTATCAGCCCCAGCATTTT. Translation: CAWSVSEAYQPQHF.

The chain carries TRBV7-8 and TRBJ1-1; D uncertain. Trimming removed 3 bases from V and 2 bases from J, with 10 bases in between. Germline lookup yields CDR1 SGHVS and CDR2 FQNEAQ. This CDR3 contains 14 residues. CDR3 loop: CASSFRSPNTEAFF. The CDR3 DNA is TGTGCCAGCAGCTTTAGATCCCCCAACACTGAAGCTTTCTTT.

The chain recombines TRBV21-1 with TRBJ1-4; TRBD1 is the table's D call, not checked against the DNA. TRBV21-1 is a documented pseudogene. The CDR3 sequence is 19 residues long. CDR3 region: CAAPRRGDRDLATNEKLFF. DNA for the CDR3: TGTGCAGCTCCTCGTCGGGGGGACAGGGACCTTGCAACTAATGAAAAACTGTTTTTT.

This chain uses TRBV25-1 with TRBJ1-2, with 7 positions matching TRBD1. The CDR3 consists of 16 residues. The V segment lost 0 bases and the J segment 6 bases; nucleotides outside the gene matches: 10. The V gene's germline CDR1 is MGHDK and CDR2 SYGVNS. The CDR3 loop is CASSEYFSGTENGYTF. The CDR3 DNA sequence: TGTGCCAGCAGTGAATATTTTTCCGGGACAGAGAATGGCTACACCTTC.

The chain uses TRBV24-1 and TRBJ2-1; 7 bases fit TRBD1. Trimming took 3 bases from V and 7 from J; bases not matched to a gene: 8. The CDR3 is 15 amino acids. The germline V gene has CDR1 KGHDR and CDR2 SFDVKD. The CDR3 protein is CATSDKYRGTNEQFF. CDR3 coding DNA: TGTGCCACCAGTGATAAGTACAGGGGCACTAATGAGCAGTTCTTC.

The gene calls are TRBV6-1 and TRBJ1-2; D ambiguous. This CDR3 is built from 19 residues. Looked up from germline, CDR1 is MNHNS and CDR2 is SASEGT. V was cut by 2 bases and J by 0 bases, with 22 bases left in between. CDR3 region: CASSETLGVDGGANYGYTF. CDR3 in DNA: TGTGCCAGCAGTGAAACCCTCGGTGTCGACGGAGGAGCTAACTATGGCTACACCTTC.

This clone appeared a few times. The chain recombines TRBV2 with TRBJ1-5; maybe TRBD1 (6 bases). V was pared by 6 bases and J by 4 bases, with 13 bases between. Germline V gene lookup returns CDR1 SNHLY and CDR2 FYNNEI. This CDR3 has 14 residues. DNA for the CDR3: TGTGCCAGCAGCCACGGACAGTTAAATCAGCCCCAGCATTTT. It yields the protein CASSHGQLNQPQHF.

V gene TRBV3-1 (or the pseudogene TRBV3-2) combines with J gene TRBJ2-7, with D unresolved. Trimming pared 2 bases from V and 3 bases from J, leaving 11 bases between. Germline CDR1 LGHDT, CDR2 YNNKEL (reference sequence). The CDR3 length is 14 residues. Written as DNA, the CDR3 is TGTGCCAGCAGCCAAATGCTAGAAAGCTACGAGCAGTACTTC. Protein product: CASSQMLESYEQYF.

This chain links TRBV11-2 with TRBJ1-6; D might be TRBD1 (5 bases). Germline assignment: CDR1 SGHAT and CDR2 FQNNGV. This CDR3 comprises 14 residues. V lost 3 bases to trimming and J lost 8 bases, with 11 bases between them. As DNA, the CDR3 is TGTGCCAGCAGCTTGACAGCGACGGATTCACCCCTCCACTTT. It is translated as CASSLTATDSPLHF.

V and J are TRBV19 and TRBJ2-6, with D maybe TRBD1 (5 bases). V lost 6 bases to trimming and J lost 0 bases, with 9 bases between them. The CDR3 totals 15 residues. CDR1 LNHDA and CDR2 SQIVND come from the germline V gene (reference sequence). The CDR3 DNA sequence: TGTGCCAGTAGAGACAGCTACTCTGGGGCCAACGTCCTGACTTTC. Amino acid sequence: CASRDSYSGANVLTF.

This chain joins TRBV2 and TRBJ2-5; D possibly corresponds to TRBD1 (6 bases). Trimming removed 7 bases at V and 5 bases at J, with 8 bases between. Germline CDR1 is SNHLY and CDR2 is FYNNEI. The CDR3 extends over 11 amino acids. For the CDR3, the DNA is TGTGCCAGCACGAGGGGGGAGACCCAGTACTTC. This encodes CASTRGETQYF.

The chain uses TRBV2 and TRBJ1-6, with 8 bases matching TRBD1. V shed 6 bases, J shed 0 bases, and the junction held 7 bases outside the gene matches. CDR3 length: 17 amino acids. Germline lookup yields CDR1 SNHLY and CDR2 FYNNEI. CDR3 sequence (DNA): TGTGCCAGCAGCTTTAGGACAGGGAGCTCCTATAATTCACCCCTCCACTTT. It is translated as CASSFRTGSSYNSPLHF.

The rearrangement links TRBV6-5 to TRBJ1-1; no firm D call. The length of the CDR3 is 13 residues. V was clipped by 7 bases and J by 5 bases, with 14 bases between them. Per the germline V gene, CDR1 is MNHEY and CDR2 is SVGAGI. The CDR3, as DNA: TGTGCCAGCAAAGCGACGGGTCAGACTGAAGCTTTCTTT. Translating it yields CASKATGQTEAFF.

J is TRBJ1-4 and V is TRBV6-5; D not resolved. Trimming took 10 bases from V and 4 from J, leaving 16 bases between them. Germline V lookup: CDR1 MNHEY, CDR2 SVGAGI. This CDR3 is built from 14 residues. The CDR3 loop reads CATTAGGINEKLFF. CDR3 in DNA: TGTGCCACCACCGCGGGCGGGATTAATGAAAAACTGTTTTTT.

This clone has only one observation. The chain couples TRBV4-1 to TRBJ2-1; 13 bases line up with TRBD2. Germline-derived CDR1 and CDR2 are MGHRA and YSYEKL. The CDR3 sequence is 16 residues long. With V trimmed by 4 bases and J by 9 bases, 9 bases remained unmatched. The CDR3 DNA follows: TGCGCCAGCAGCCGCTATACTAGCGGGGGGGCCAGTGAGCAGTTCTTC. This sequence encodes CASSRYTSGGASEQFF.

The chain employs TRBV4-3 and TRBJ1-4, with no clear D. Trimming took 0 bases from V and 8 from J, leaving 13 bases between them. The CDR3 consists of 15 residues. Germline CDR1 reads LGHNA; CDR2 reads YSLEER. In nucleotides, the CDR3 is TGCGCCAGCAGCCAAGATGCAAGGGCGGGGGAAAAACTGTTTTTT. This translates into CASSQDARAGEKLFF.

This rearrangement joins TRBV10-3 to TRBJ1-1; tentative D call: TRBD1 (5 bases). This CDR3 is built from 15 residues. In germline, CDR1 is ENHRY, CDR2 SYGVKD. V was trimmed by 5 bases and J by 4 bases, leaving 17 bases between them. The CDR3 bases are TGTGCCATCAGTTCAAGATCAGGGAGGGCCACTGAAGCTTTCTTT. Protein: CAISSRSGRATEAFF.

The chain couples TRBV7-2 to TRBJ2-3; 11 bases are a match to TRBD2. The V gene's germline CDR1 is SGHTA and CDR2 FQGNSA. V was pared by 0 bases and J by 8 bases, with 7 bases of the junction left unmatched. CDR3 length equals 16 residues. The CDR3 bases are TGTGCCAGCAGCTTAGCGGCTAGCGGGGGGTTTGGTACGCAGTATTTT. As protein: CASSLAASGGFGTQYF.

This chain connects TRBV28 to TRBJ1-2; tentatively, D is TRBD1 (6 bases). V was shortened by 9 bases and J by 1 base, with 12 bases between the two germline ends. The length of the CDR3 is 13 residues. CDR1 and CDR2 (germline): MDHEN, SYDVKM. The CDR3 region is CASTTGINYGYTF. In DNA, the CDR3 is TGTGCCAGTACTACAGGGATTAACTATGGCTACACCTTC.

The rearrangement uses TRBV15 and TRBJ2-7, with D possibly matching TRBD1 (6 bases). The CDR3 has 15 residues. Between the trimmed V and J ends, which lost 0 bases and 4 bases, there was a span of 13 bases. CDR1 is LNHNV and CDR2 is YYDKDF in the germline V gene (reference sequence). The CDR3, as DNA: TGTGCCACCAGCAGAGATATCAGGGGCCCTTACGAGCAGTACTTC. Translating gives CATSRDIRGPYEQYF.

The chain couples TRBV6-2 or TRBV6-3 to TRBJ2-3; D is possibly TRBD1 (6 bases). Germline assignment: CDR1 MNHEY and CDR2 SVGEGT. Trimming took off 5 bases at V and 1 base at J, with 13 bases between the two ends. The CDR3 loop spans 15 amino acids. The DNA of the CDR3 is TGTGCCAGCAGTCCGCAAAGACAGGGCACAGATACGCAGTATTTT. As protein: CASSPQRQGTDTQYF.

The V gene is TRBV7-8, the J gene TRBJ1-1; TRBD1 matches at 7 bases. In germline, CDR1 is SGHVS, CDR2 FQNEAQ. The CDR3 covers 13 residues. Losses at the gene ends were 4 bases for V and 3 bases for J; bases not matched to a gene: 2. The CDR3 DNA reads TGTGCCAGCAGCTCAGACAGGGACACTGAAGCTTTCTTT. Its translation: CASSSDRDTEAFF.